The clone carrying this T cell receptor (beta chain) was detected many times. No antigen is known for it. The data are from a study of T-cell memory formation after mild COVID-19. The study, taken as a whole, reports: Among CD4+ contracting clones, most were CM and EM, and CD8+ ones EMRA.

V was clipped by 4 bases and J by 0 bases; unmatched bases: 4. This CDR3 comprises 15 residues. Germline V CDR1 and CDR2: SGHVS, FQNEAQ. Using its own MiXCR run on the 5' RACE reads, TCRdb lists one record per CDR3 protein. The sample has 540,000 or so distinct CDR3 sequences, just over 20% seen once; the top ten hold around 12%. Material: PBMCs or a T cell subset sorted from them (not recorded which). The gene calls are TRBV7-8 and TRBJ2-3; 7 bases line up with TRBD1. The source of this sequence is an adult woman who had mild COVID-19 (a few samples of this study predate the infection). Cell type and time point are not known. The CDR3 region has the DNA TGTGCCAGCAGCTCGGACAGGTCTAGCACAGATACGCAGTATTTT. Its protein is CASSSDRSSTDTQYF.